Below, 18 T cell receptor beta chains from the same sample are listed, as sequenced in a study of vaccination and CD4 T cells after COVID-19. Their target antigens are unknown. Sequence data for DNA of cultured CD4+ T cells were generated by the Oncomine TCR Beta short-read assay. TCRdb ran MiXCR on the PCR reads and lists one entry per CDR3 protein. This table has 7,500 to 9,500 distinct CDR3 sequences, approximately 20% appearing once. Regarding treatment: roughly 11-day PBMC culture with coronavirus spike peptide pools or control peptides (ViraFEST assay). The source was CD4+ T cells from blood, cultured in vitro, collected after SARS-CoV-2 vaccination. The origin of the receptors is a human donor who had recovered from COVID-19.

The rearrangement joins TRBV15 to TRBJ2-1; 13 bases are a match to TRBD2. CDR3 length: 17 amino acids. Unmatched junction bases numbered 4, after V lost 1 base and J lost 4 bases. The V gene's germline CDR1 is LNHNV and CDR2 YYDKDF (reference sequence). The CDR3 region is CATSRGRTSGGYNEQFF. The DNA for the CDR3 is TGTGCCACCAGCAGAGGAAGGACTAGCGGGGGATACAATGAGCAGTTCTTC.

In its sample, this clonotype is medium-sized. The chain employs TRBV7-9 and TRBJ2-1, with D unresolved. The CDR3 contains 14 residues. Germline V lookup: CDR1 SEHNR, CDR2 FQNEAQ (reference sequence). V lost 5 bases and J 6 bases, leaving 14 bases between the germline ends. For the CDR3, the DNA is TGTGCCAGCAGCCCTCTCGCGCTGATCAATGAGCAGTTCTTC. Residues: CASSPLALINEQFF.

This clonotype was recorded a few times. This may come from a read error, since a much larger clone is one base off. The DNA for the CDR3 is TGTGCCAGCAGCTTGGGCTTTAACTATGGCTACACCTTC. The encoded protein is CASSLGFNYGYTF. The gene calls are TRBV5-6 and TRBJ1-2; D is undetermined. V lost 0 bases and J 1 base, leaving 4 bases between the germline ends. There are 13 residues in the CDR3. Germline CDR1 SGHDT, CDR2 YYEEEE.

This clonotype is medium-sized in the sample. The V and J genes are TRBV28 and TRBJ1-2, with a weak D call TRBD1 (6 bases). The ends were cut back, 7 bases at V and 8 bases at J, with 17 bases in the middle. The CDR3 contains 13 residues. Germline V gene data show CDR1 as MDHEN and CDR2 as SYDVKM. This chain's CDR3 is CASTLRRGWGYTF. The DNA for the CDR3 is TGTGCCAGCACCTTAAGGAGGGGGTGGGGCTACACCTTC.

This clonotype occurred a few times. This chain links TRBV7-2 with TRBJ1-6, with a tentative D call TRBD1 (6 bases). V was shortened by 6 bases and J by 9 bases, with 12 bases between the two germline ends. The CDR3 contains 13 residues. Germline V CDR1 and CDR2: SGHTA, FQGNSA. CDR3 loop: CASRATGTSPLHF. Here the CDR3 DNA reads TGTGCCAGCAGAGCCACAGGGACTTCACCCCTCCACTTT. Based on the CDR3 plus reference TRBV7-2 and TRBJ1-6, the full variable domain is GAGVSQSPSNKVTEKGKDVELRCDPISGHTALYWYRQSLGQGLEFLIYFQGNSAPDKSGLPSDRFSAERTGGSVSTLTIQRTQQEDSAVYLCASRATGTSPLHFGNGTRLTVT.

This clonotype was seen only a few times. This chain uses TRBV20-1 with TRBJ1-5; the D gene is possibly TRBD1 (6 bases). Germline CDR1 reads DFQATT; CDR2 reads SNEGSKA (reference sequence). Trimming shortened V by 1 base and J by 6 bases, and 16 bases separated the two germline ends. The CDR3 has 15 residues. The CDR3 reads CSARVPQGSGQPQHF. In DNA form, the CDR3 reads TGCAGTGCTAGAGTACCACAGGGTAGCGGTCAGCCCCAGCATTTT.

The gene calls are TRBV10-3 and TRBJ2-7, with D tentatively TRBD2 (5 bases). With 8 bases removed from V and 0 bases from J, the gap between germline ends came to 8 bases. Germline CDR1 and CDR2: ENHRY and SYGVKD. The CDR3 loop spans 12 amino acids. CDR3 amino acids: CAIGESSYEQYF. The CDR3 coding sequence is TGTGCCATCGGGGAGAGCTCCTACGAGCAGTACTTC.

The sample holds many counts of this clonotype. The chain combines TRBV20-1 with TRBJ2-7; 9 bases are a match to TRBD1. CDR3 length: 14 amino acids. Germline V gene lookup returns CDR1 DFQATT and CDR2 SNEGSKA (reference sequence). J gave up 4 bases and V 5 bases, and 9 bases lay outside the gene matches. CDR3 DNA: TGCAGTGCTCCAACCCGGGACAGGGAATACGAGCAGTACTTC. Residues: CSAPTRDREYEQYF.

V and J are TRBV12-3 or TRBV12-4 and TRBJ2-1; D assignment may be TRBD1 or TRBD2 (6 bases each). The CDR3 spans 15 residues. Trimming pared 6 bases from V and 9 bases from J, leaving 21 bases between. CDR3 sequence (DNA): TGTGCCAGCAGCCCTTTTGCGGGACAAAGACGTGAGCAGTTCTTC. This codes for CASSPFAGQRREQFF.

Only a few counts were recorded for this clonotype. The CDR3 nucleotides are TGTGCCATATCAGCGGCCAGGGTGGTCAGCAATCAGCCCCAGCATTTT. Residues: CAISAARVVSNQPQHF. This chain joins TRBV6-2 or TRBV6-3 and TRBJ1-5; TRBD1 might be the D (5 bases). Per the germline V gene, CDR1 is MNHEY and CDR2 is SVGEGT. V lost 10 bases to trimming and J lost 1 base, with 20 bases between them. CDR3 length: 16 residues.

In this sample, this clonotype is medium-sized. The CDR3 region has the DNA TGTGCCAGCAGCTTAGCGGGCGATCAGCCCCAGCATTTT. Translating gives CASSLAGDQPQHF. The chain joins TRBV7-6 to TRBJ1-5, with no clear D. Per germline, CDR1 SGHVS and CDR2 FNYEAQ. With 0 bases removed from V and 5 bases from J, the gap between germline ends came to 5 bases. This CDR3 has 13 amino acids.

The sample holds a few counts of this clonotype. The chain is built from TRBV5-4 and TRBJ1-6; 9 positions match TRBD1. Germline V gene sequence: CDR1 SGHNT, CDR2 YYREEE (reference sequence). J was trimmed by 7 bases and V by 3 bases; bases with no gene match: 5. The length of the CDR3 is 15 residues. The CDR3 DNA sequence: TGTGCCAGCAGCTACGCCGGGACAGGGAATTCACCCCTCCACTTT. This codes for CASSYAGTGNSPLHF.

The chain uses TRBV12-3 or TRBV12-4 and TRBJ2-7; 7 bases line up with TRBD2. The V segment lost 4 bases and the J segment 6 bases; nucleotides outside the gene matches: 9. CDR3 size: 14 residues. CDR3 nucleotides: TGTGCCAGCAGTTGGTCGGGAGGTTTAACCGAGCAGTACTTC. It is translated as CASSWSGGLTEQYF.

This rearrangement joins TRBV20-1 to TRBJ1-5; perhaps TRBD1 as D (5 bases). The germline CDR1 and CDR2 sequences are DFQATT and SNEGSKA (reference sequence). The CDR3 is 17 amino acids. Deletions cut 0 bases from V and 4 bases from J, with 19 bases between. CDR3 sequence reads: CSARDRRRDWGNQPQHF. CDR3 coding DNA: TGCAGTGCTAGAGATCGGAGGAGGGATTGGGGGAATCAGCCCCAGCATTTT.

V and J are TRBV10-3 and TRBJ1-2; unclear D gene. In germline, CDR1 is ENHRY, CDR2 SYGVKD. The CDR3 consists of 15 residues. V was pared by 2 bases and J by 0 bases, with 10 bases between. The CDR3 nucleotides are TGTGCCATCAGTGAGAACCGGGGAACTAACTATGGCTACACCTTC. Translation: CAISENRGTNYGYTF.

This clonotype was seen only a few times. The rearrangement joins TRBV6-1 to TRBJ2-3; 8 bases are a match to TRBD2. J was trimmed by 1 base and V by 0 bases; bases with no gene match: 6. This CDR3 spans 17 amino acids. CDR1 is MNHNS, CDR2 SASEGT, per germline. The CDR3 nucleotides read TGTGCCAGCAGTGAAGCCTCGGGAGGGCCTGGCACAGATACGCAGTATTTT. It codes for CASSEASGGPGTDTQYF.

This rearrangement joins TRBV6-5 to TRBJ2-2; tentatively, D is TRBD1 (5 bases). V lost 2 bases to trimming and J lost 6 bases, with 7 bases between them. The CDR3 is made up of 13 amino acids. The germline gives CDR1 MNHEY, CDR2 SVGAGI. Here the CDR3 reads CASSYRGSGELFF. The DNA of the CDR3 is TGTGCCAGCAGTTACAGGGGCTCCGGGGAGCTGTTTTTT.

The V and J genes are TRBV11-3 and TRBJ2-5; D gene uncertain. The V gene lost 3 bases and the J gene lost 1 base, with 6 bases spanning the gap. CDR1 is SGHNT, CDR2 YENEEA, per germline. This CDR3 is built from 13 residues. The CDR3 here is CASSFSLQETQYF. The CDR3 coding sequence is TGTGCCAGCAGCTTTTCCCTCCAAGAGACCCAGTACTTC.